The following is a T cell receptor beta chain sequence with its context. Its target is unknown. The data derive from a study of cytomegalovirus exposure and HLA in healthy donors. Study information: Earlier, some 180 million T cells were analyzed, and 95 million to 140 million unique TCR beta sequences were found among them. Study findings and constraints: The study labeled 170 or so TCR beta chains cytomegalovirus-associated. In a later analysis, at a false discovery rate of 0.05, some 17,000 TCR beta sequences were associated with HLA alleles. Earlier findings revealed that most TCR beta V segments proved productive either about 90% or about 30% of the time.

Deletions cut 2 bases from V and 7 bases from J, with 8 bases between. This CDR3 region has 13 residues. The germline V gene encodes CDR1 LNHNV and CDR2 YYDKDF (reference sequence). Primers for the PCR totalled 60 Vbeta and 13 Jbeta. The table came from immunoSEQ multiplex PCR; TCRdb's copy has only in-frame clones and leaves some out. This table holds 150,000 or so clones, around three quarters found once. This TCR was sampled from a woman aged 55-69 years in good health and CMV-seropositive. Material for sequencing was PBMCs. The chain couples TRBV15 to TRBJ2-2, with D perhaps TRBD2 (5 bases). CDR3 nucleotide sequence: TGTGCCACCAGCAGAAGGGAGAACGGGGAGCTGTTTTTT. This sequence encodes CATSRRENGELFF.